One and the same sample provided the 23 T cell receptor beta chains below, sequenced in a study of cytomegalovirus exposure and HLA in healthy donors. The PCR ran on 60 Vbeta and 13 Jbeta primers. Libraries were prepared by immunoSEQ multiplex PCR; TCRdb keeps only in-frame clonotypes and omits some of them. This repertoire shows fewer than 200,000 clones, around 75% found once; its top ten account for around 1.9%. The sample was PBMCs. The receptors were sampled from a woman aged 30 to 39 in good health and CMV-seronegative.

This clone was counted once. The rearrangement links TRBV5-4 to TRBJ2-2, with 14 bases identical to TRBD2. The CDR3 runs 16 residues. The germline V gene has CDR1 SGHNT and CDR2 YYREEE (reference sequence). The V segment lost 4 bases and the J segment 7 bases; nucleotides outside the gene matches: 6. The CDR3 loop reads CASSPGLAGDFGELFF. The DNA for the CDR3 is TGTGCCAGCAGCCCGGGACTAGCGGGGGATTTCGGGGAGCTGTTTTTT. The whole variable domain, remainder taken from reference TRBV5-4 and TRBJ2-2, is ETGVTQSPTHLIKTRGQQVTLRCSSQSGHNTVSWYQQALGQGPQFIFQYYREEENGRGNFPPRFSGLQFPNYSSELNVNALELDDSALYLCASSPGLAGDFGELFFGEGSRLTVL.

This clone turned up a few times. The chain recombines TRBV6-6 with TRBJ2-7, with TRBD1 matching 7 bases. Unmatched junction bases numbered 8, after V lost 5 bases and J lost 4 bases. Germline assignment: CDR1 MNHNY and CDR2 SVGAGI (reference sequence). The CDR3 is 14 residues long. The CDR3 region has the DNA TGTGCCAGCAGTCGACAGGGAATGGGGTACGAGCAGTACTTC. Residues: CASSRQGMGYEQYF.

This clone appeared once. V usage is TRBV7-6 and J usage is TRBJ2-7; weak D call: TRBD2 (6 bases). V was trimmed by 5 bases and J by 0 bases, leaving 14 bases between them. The CDR3 length is 15 residues. CDR1 is SGHVS, CDR2 FNYEAQ, per germline. The CDR3 loop is CASSPGNSGSYEQYF. The CDR3 nucleotides are TGTGCCAGCAGCCCCGGTAATAGCGGCTCCTACGAGCAGTACTTC.

V usage is TRBV18 and J usage is TRBJ2-2; D remains ambiguous. CDR3 length: 15 residues. Germline lookup yields CDR1 KGHSH and CDR2 LQKENI. Trimming removed 3 bases at V and 4 bases at J, with 12 bases between. The CDR3, as DNA: TGTGCCAGCTCACCCCGCGATTCGCTCACCGGGGAGCTGTTTTTT. This encodes CASSPRDSLTGELFF. Drawing the rest from reference TRBV18 and TRBJ2-2, the complete variable domain is NAGVMQNPRHLVRRRGQEARLRCSPMKGHSHVYWYRQLPEEGLKFMVYLQKENIIDESGMPKERFSAEFPKEGPSILRIQQVVRGDSAAYFCASSPRDSLTGELFFGEGSRLTVL.

The V call is TRBV6-5, the J call TRBJ1-5; 7 bases align to TRBD1. The CDR3 has 14 residues. The V segment lost 5 bases and the J segment 4 bases; nucleotides outside the gene matches: 5. Germline CDR1 and CDR2: MNHEY and SVGAGI. The CDR3 region is CASSPRQGNQPQHF. Here the CDR3 DNA reads TGTGCCAGCAGTCCCCGACAGGGAAATCAGCCCCAGCATTTT.

The rearrangement joins TRBV5-1 to TRBJ1-4; 7 nucleotides line up with TRBD1. J was trimmed by 5 bases and V by 4 bases; bases with no gene match: 5. The CDR3 runs 14 residues. The germline V gene encodes CDR1 SGHRS and CDR2 YFSETQ. The CDR3 nucleotides read TGCGCCAGCAGCCGCGGACAGGTCAATGAAAAACTGTTTTTT. Encoded protein: CASSRGQVNEKLFF.

The chain employs TRBV7-8 and TRBJ2-1, with 8 bases identical to TRBD2. The CDR3 is 12 residues long. CDR1 and CDR2 (germline): SGHVS, FQNEAQ. The ends lost 5 bases at V and 9 bases at J; junction bases unmatched: 3. The CDR3 DNA is TGTGCCAGCAGCCGGGGGGGGACTGAGCAGTTCTTC. Its translation is CASSRGGTEQFF.

DNA for the CDR3: TGTGCCAGTAGTACCCTACTACACACAGATACGCAGTATTTT. Protein sequence: CASSTLLHTDTQYF. The chain links TRBV19 to TRBJ2-3, with no clear D. Germline lookup yields CDR1 LNHDA and CDR2 SQIVND (reference sequence). Trimming left V 4 bases short and J 2 bases short, with 10 bases between. The CDR3 totals 14 residues. The full variable domain, in which reference TRBV19 and TRBJ2-3 provide the parts outside the CDR3, is DGGITQSPKYLFRKEGQNVTLSCEQNLNHDAMYWYRQDPGQGLRLIYYSQIVNDFQKGDIAEGYSVSREKKESFPLTVTSAQKNPTAFYLCASSTLLHTDTQYFGPGTRLTVL.

The rearrangement uses TRBV9 and TRBJ1-2; D may be TRBD1 (6 bases). The CDR3 extends over 17 amino acids. CDR1 is SGDLS, CDR2 YYNGEE, per germline. Trimming removed 0 bases at V and 4 bases at J, with 19 bases between. The CDR3 here is CASSVGLATGTTYGYTF. The DNA of the CDR3 is TGTGCCAGCAGCGTAGGGTTAGCTACAGGGACCACCTATGGCTACACCTTC.

The chain carries TRBV2 and TRBJ1-6; D gene uncertain. The germline V gene encodes CDR1 SNHLY and CDR2 FYNNEI. V shed 1 base and J shed 8 bases, with 15 bases lying between them. CDR3 length: 16 amino acids. The CDR3 DNA is TGTGCCAGCAGTGAAGTAGTAAGGGCGGGTTATTCACCCCTCCACTTT. Residues: CASSEVVRAGYSPLHF.

The J gene is TRBJ2-2, the V gene TRBV10-1, with 8 bases fitting TRBD1. The trim removed 4 bases at V and 1 base at J, leaving 5 bases unmatched. CDR3 length: 16 amino acids. Germline lookup yields CDR1 WNHNN and CDR2 SYGVQD (reference sequence). The CDR3 nucleotides are TGCGCCAGCAGTGCGGAAGGGACAGGGAACACCGGGGAGCTGTTTTTT. It is translated as CASSAEGTGNTGELFF.

The gene calls are TRBV7-2 and TRBJ2-3; 8 bases fit TRBD2. The germline CDR1 and CDR2 sequences are SGHTA and FQGNSA. The V gene end was trimmed by 4 bases and the J gene end by 0 bases; junction bases not matched to a gene: 15. CDR3 size: 19 residues. The CDR3 here is CASSSVTSGVASSTDTQYF. DNA for the CDR3: TGTGCCAGCAGCTCTGTAACTAGCGGAGTTGCATCTAGCACAGATACGCAGTATTTT.

The V gene is TRBV6-1, the J gene TRBJ1-2; a possible D gene is TRBD1 (5 bases). Germline V lookup: CDR1 MNHNS, CDR2 SASEGT. Trimming pared 6 bases from V and 6 bases from J, leaving 14 bases between. This CDR3 comprises 13 residues. CDR3 sequence: CASRLDTVNGYTF. The CDR3, as DNA: TGTGCCAGCAGACTGGACACAGTAAATGGCTACACCTTC.

The rearrangement joins TRBV13 to TRBJ2-1; maybe TRBD1 (6 bases). The V and J ends lost 5 bases and 8 bases respectively, with 19 bases between them. This CDR3 region has 15 residues. Germline CDR1 PRHDT, CDR2 FYEKMQ (reference sequence). The CDR3 bases are TGTGCCAGCAGCCCGTACTCGACAGGAATCGATGAGCAGTTCTTC. It specifies CASSPYSTGIDEQFF.

The gene calls are TRBV7-9 and TRBJ1-3, with a tentative D call TRBD1 (5 bases). The germline V and J ends were trimmed by 5 bases and 0 bases, with 14 bases remaining between them. CDR1 is SEHNR, CDR2 FQNEAQ, per germline (reference sequence). This CDR3 is 16 amino acids long. CDR3 DNA: TGTGCCAGCAGCGGTAGACGGGGACTCTCTGGAAACACCATATATTTT. Translated, it gives CASSGRRGLSGNTIYF.

The chain carries TRBV9 and TRBJ1-4; D not resolved. Trimming pared 4 bases from V and 4 bases from J, leaving 2 bases between. Looked up from germline, CDR1 is SGDLS and CDR2 is YYNGEE. The CDR3 loop spans 11 amino acids. CDR3 bases: TGTGCCAGCAGCCTTAATGAAAAACTGTTTTTT. Residues: CASSLNEKLFF.

The rearrangement uses TRBV4-1 and TRBJ2-7; 9 bases line up with TRBD2. The V and J ends lost 2 bases and 1 base, in that order; junction bases with no gene match: 6. CDR3 length: 16 amino acids. Germline values: CDR1 MGHRA, CDR2 YSYEKL. This chain's CDR3 is CASSQQAGGLSYEQYF. As DNA, the CDR3 is TGCGCCAGCAGCCAACAGGCGGGGGGGCTTTCCTACGAGCAGTACTTC.

V is TRBV21-1 and J is TRBJ1-2; the table gives TRBD1 as D, unverified against the DNA. TRBV21-1 is marked as a pseudogene. The CDR3 is made up of 14 amino acids. The CDR3 region has the DNA TGTGCCAGCAGCCACAAGGGGCTTGGCTATGGCTACACCTTC. Its translation is CASSHKGLGYGYTF.

The chain employs TRBV6-6 and TRBJ2-7; D gene ambiguous. The CDR3 loop spans 14 amino acids. Trimming cost V 0 bases and J 7 bases, with 13 bases left between them. The V gene's germline CDR1 is MNHNY and CDR2 SVGAGI (reference sequence). CDR3 loop: CASSYSSLSEEQYF. The CDR3 DNA is TGTGCCAGCAGTTACTCCTCACTCTCTGAAGAGCAGTACTTC.

The V and J genes are TRBV7-9 and TRBJ1-1, with a weak D call TRBD1 (6 bases). This CDR3 spans 13 amino acids. Germline CDR1 is SEHNR and CDR2 is FQNEAQ (reference sequence). V was pared by 1 base and J by 11 bases, with 14 bases between. CDR3 protein: CASSLDRDRNAFF. Written as DNA, the CDR3 is TGTGCCAGCAGCTTAGACAGAGACAGGAACGCTTTCTTT.

V and J are TRBV7-3 and TRBJ2-5; D perhaps matches TRBD1 (6 bases). Deletions cut 1 base from V and 1 base from J, with 10 bases between. This CDR3 has 15 residues. Germline CDR1 SGHTA, CDR2 FQGTGA. The CDR3 region is CASSLMARGQETQYF. The CDR3 nucleotides are TGTGCCAGCAGCTTAATGGCCAGGGGCCAAGAGACCCAGTACTTC.

This clone has just one count. J is TRBJ2-1 and V is TRBV29-1; 13 bases are a match to TRBD2. The CDR3 spans 17 residues. Trimming cost V 5 bases and J 6 bases; bases outside gene matches: 13. Germline V gene lookup returns CDR1 SQVTM and CDR2 ANQGSEA. Written as DNA, the CDR3 is TGCAGCGTTCTCGTCTCGGGGTGGACTAGCGGGAGCAATGAGCAGTTCTTC. It codes for CSVLVSGWTSGSNEQFF.

Here the CDR3 reads CASSEPGTRALPLEPQHF. Here the CDR3 DNA reads TGTGCCAGCAGTGAACCCGGGACACGAGCTCTCCCTCTGGAGCCCCAGCATTTT. The chain links TRBV2 to TRBJ1-5; possibly TRBD1 for D (6 bases). CDR1 and CDR2 from the germline V gene are SNHLY and FYNNEI. This CDR3 has 18 amino acids. V was trimmed by 2 bases and J by 8 bases, leaving 25 bases between them.